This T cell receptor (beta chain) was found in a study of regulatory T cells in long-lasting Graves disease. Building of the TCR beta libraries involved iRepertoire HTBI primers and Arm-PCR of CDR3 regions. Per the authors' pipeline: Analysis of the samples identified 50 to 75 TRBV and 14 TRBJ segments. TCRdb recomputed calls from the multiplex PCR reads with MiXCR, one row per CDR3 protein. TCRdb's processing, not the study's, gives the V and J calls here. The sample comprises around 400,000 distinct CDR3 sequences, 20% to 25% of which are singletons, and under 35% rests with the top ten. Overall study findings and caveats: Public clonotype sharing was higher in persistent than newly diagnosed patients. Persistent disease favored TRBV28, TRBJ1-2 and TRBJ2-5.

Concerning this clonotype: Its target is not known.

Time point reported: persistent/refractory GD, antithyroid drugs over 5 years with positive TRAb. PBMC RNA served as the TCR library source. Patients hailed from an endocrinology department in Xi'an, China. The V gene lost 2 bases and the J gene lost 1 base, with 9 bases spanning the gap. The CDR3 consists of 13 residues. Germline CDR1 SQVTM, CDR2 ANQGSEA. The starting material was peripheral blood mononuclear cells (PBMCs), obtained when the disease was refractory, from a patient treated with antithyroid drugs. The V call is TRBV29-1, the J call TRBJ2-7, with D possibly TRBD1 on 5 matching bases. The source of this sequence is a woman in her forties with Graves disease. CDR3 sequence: CSVELGASYEQYF. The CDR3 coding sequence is TGCAGCGTTGAACTTGGGGCTTCCTACGAGCAGTACTTC.